The clone carrying this TCR beta chain was seen many times. Its antigen is currently unknown. The CDR3 regions of TCR beta were amplified from RNA transcripts. A set of HTBI primers served as the primers for a first-round RT-PCR of the TCR CDR3. Using its own MiXCR run on the multiplex PCR reads, TCRdb lists one record per CDR3 protein. The sample holds approximately 320,000 distinct CDR3 sequences; roughly 15% are singletons and the top ten take 33%. V dropped 5 bases and J dropped 6 bases, with 11 bases sitting between them. CDR3 length: 13 amino acids. Germline assignment: CDR1 SGHTA and CDR2 FQGTGA. This specimen belongs to a study of T cells in Graves' hyperthyroidism and ophthalmopathy. Study results and caveats: Ophthalmopathy could be told apart from stable hyperthyroidism with a 13 V-J model.

Newly diagnosed patients aged 18 to 65 had hyperthyroidism of under 2 months' duration. Diagnosis relied on clinical symptoms, serum thyroxine and TRAb, thyroid ultrasound and orbital computed tomography. The sample consisted of blood. The receptor was isolated from a man under 40 with Graves' hyperthyroidism. J is TRBJ2-1 and V is TRBV7-3; D possibly corresponds to TRBD2 (6 bases). This chain's CDR3 is CASSRDWGNEQFF. The CDR3 DNA sequence: TGTGCCAGCAGCCGGGACTGGGGCAATGAGCAGTTCTTC.